The present TCR beta chain was sequenced within a study of cytomegalovirus exposure and HLA in healthy donors listed by TCRdb under 2017. As for the study more broadly: An earlier analysis of several hundred of the donors reported about 260 Gb of sequence data and 100 million to 120 million unique TCR beta sequences obtained from roughly 170 million T cells. A handful of DR-DQ haplotypes were handled as single units for association and clustering because linkage in the cohort was strong. The study aimed to test whether signatures of past pathogen exposure could be identified by cataloging public T cell receptors. Typing coverage varied by locus: about 620-630 donors for A, B, C, DRB1 and DQB1; approximately 560 for DQA1; nearly 610 for DPA1; more than 450 for DPB1. All discovery cohort repertoires had been generated on a single sequencing platform. An earlier analysis of fewer than 750 of the donors used high-throughput TCR beta sequencing to judge whether each TCR beta V gene segment behaved as functional or pseudogenic. Besides the first cohort of 500 to 700 subjects, a separate validation cohort made up of roughly 120 different subjects was used. Across about 370 genotyped donors of the cohort, an average of about 200,000 unique TCR beta nucleotide sequences per donor were sequenced, and roughly a sixth of those sequences were non-productive. The study used immunosequencing to profile the T cell repertoires of more than 650 subjects and linked those repertoires to cytomegalovirus serostatus. To predict cytomegalovirus infection status, the study combined high-throughput TCR immunosequencing, statistical association of individual TCRs with disease status, and machine learning. Of the roughly 430 genotyped donors, roughly 85% fell in the genetic ancestry cluster associated with self-reported Caucasian donors. Rather than drawing on any new phenotypic data, the later analysis identified candidate immune exposures from TCR beta sequences and the way those sequences occurred across donors. HLA typing included class I and class II loci at four-digit resolution. An early release that covered about 600 HLA-typed donors contained approximately 300 gigabases of sequencing data and 85 million to 100 million unique TCR sequences. Donor age, sex, ethnicity and CMV serostatus were compiled alongside the repertoire data. In a later genetic analysis, genome-wide SNP genotypes for about 65% of the roughly 700 donors were used, and that subset was treated as a discovery cohort. In a later analysis, previously published TCR beta repertoires from 550 to 700 donors were re-analyzed and high-resolution HLA genotyping was added so that TCR occurrence patterns could be studied. Results and caveats for the whole study, not just this receptor: According to a later analysis, parvovirus B19, influenza, CMV and Epstein-Barr virus appeared linked to several top co-occurrence clusters. Sequencing depth was assumed to be roughly uniform across donors in the presence/absence analyses, though that assumption may not hold. The only immune exposure information available for the cohort was CMV serostatus. In a later analysis, HLA-associated TCR beta chains were found to be more clonally expanded and to have lower generation probabilities than equally common non-associated chains. The study gave a list of 150 to 200 TCR beta chains associated with cytomegalovirus. Compared with the approximately 720-donor mean, donors in an Asian-associated ancestry cluster had fewer N-insertions in productive TCRs, according to a later genetic analysis. In an earlier analysis of roughly 560 of the donors, most TCR beta V segments were observed in productive rearrangements about 90% or about 30% of the time, broadly matching IMGT annotations. A further reported finding was that TCR beta sequences accurately predicted the HLA-A and HLA-B alleles for most subjects in the first cohort. In a later analysis, some 18,000 TCR beta sequences were associated with specific HLA alleles at a false discovery rate of 0.05. A cluster of highly shared sequence variants was judged likely to represent a technical artifact of the sequencing pipeline. Because counts were too low, roughly 18 rarely observed V segments, including chromosome 9 orphons, were left out of the earlier analysis of 500 to 650 of the donors. According to a later analysis, TCR association rates differed among HLA loci, with DRB1 alleles showing the most associated TCRs and HLA-C alleles showing the fewest. Assigning TCR associations to individual alleles was difficult when HLA alleles, especially DR and DQ, strongly co-occurred. This cohort had only TCR beta chains sequenced, and the lack of alpha or paired-chain data limited which features could be detected. A few of the identified cytomegalovirus-associated TCR beta chains were confirmed in vitro to be specific for cytomegalovirus antigens. Because HLA typing was unavailable for some donors at each locus, only the typed subset was used in association tests. Most TCR sequences were observed very rarely across donors, whereas some public TCRs were present in many individuals. Linkage disequilibrium might explain the correlated functional status among segregating V segments, but an unknown experimental factor could not be excluded. A later analysis found that most CMV-associated TCR beta chains appeared HLA-restricted, with HLA associations seemingly driven largely by CMV exposure. Some IMGT-functional V segments, including TRBV6-2 and TRBV6-3, could not be told apart with the 87-base-pair reads, so those segments were excluded. In both the original and validation cohorts, the classifier was reported to diagnose cytomegalovirus status with high specificity and sensitivity. It was suggested by the authors that the approach could potentially be generalized to other disease states and immunological phenotypes. A later genetic analysis associated a missense DCLRE1C variant with V-gene and J-gene trimming of TCR beta chains, and an independent cohort replicated the association.

Based on the germline V gene, the CDR1 and CDR2 sequences are SNHLY and FYNNEI. The CDR3 spans 14 residues, from the cysteine through the phenylalanine. Only the CDR3 DNA stays, 42 bases, in frame from base 1. At the junction V is shortened by 4 bases and J by 4 bases; bases outside the gene matches: 0. Libraries were constructed by the immunoSEQ multiplex PCR assay. For the multiplex PCR, a mixture combining 60 forward primers for TCR Vbeta segments and 13 reverse primers for TCR Jbeta segments was used. The CDR3 region of rearranged TCR beta genes was amplified from genomic DNA with a multiplex PCR assay. On the Illumina HiSeq System, the amplified TCR beta libraries were sequenced as 87-base-pair reads. Per the authors' processing: A later analysis tallied 80 million to 95 million unique TCR beta chains across the approximately 670 repertoires, and around 9.9 million of those chains were shared by two or more donors. To remove PCR and sequencing errors, raw reads were error-corrected and collapsed into unique sequences using a nearest-neighbor algorithm that merged closely related sequences. CDR3 sequences were aligned to IMGT reference sequences to assign V, D and J gene segments. For a sequence to be retained, a match of at least six nucleotides was required to both a V gene segment and a J gene segment. A rearrangement counted as productive if the CDR3 had no stop codons and remained in frame with V and J, and every other rearrangement counted as non-productive. Following IMGT convention, CDR3 was defined as the stretch from the second conserved V-encoded cysteine to the conserved J-encoded phenylalanine. The earlier analysis of fewer than 750 of the donors excluded sequences that lacked an unambiguous match to a single V gene segment. In an earlier analysis of 500 to 750 of the donors, V segments were called functional above 56.7% productive rearrangements and were called segregating when the between-donor standard deviation exceeded 5%. A statistical classification framework was built for diagnosing cytomegalovirus status from the catalog of TCR beta chain sequences. In a later analysis, TCR nucleotide sequences were compared against IMGT/GENE-DB human TR gene sequences so that V and J genes could be assigned. Using the TCRdist pipeline, a later analysis assigned CDR3 sequences along with most-parsimonious VDJ recombination scenarios. In a later analysis, each TCR beta chain was defined by its CDR3 amino acid sequence together with its V-gene family, and reads without a unique V-gene family were excluded. In a later analysis, 450 to 600 highly shared, low-generation-probability nucleotide sequences were removed to address suspected cross-contamination and a sequencing artifact. In a later analysis, a clonal expansion index was calculated for each public chain from normalized within-repertoire ranks of inferred template counts. In a later analysis, generation probabilities were computed using a VDJ recombination model fitted to out-of-frame rearrangements, and the results were checked against IGoR. A later analysis scored TCR-TCR, TCR-HLA and TCR-CMV co-occurrence with hypergeometric tests, applying a repertoire-size bias correction to TCR pairs. In a later analysis, false discovery rates were estimated by permuting HLA or CMV assignments 20 times. In a later analysis, co-occurring TCRs were grouped with DBSCAN, and TCRdist sequence similarity was added when clustering was performed within HLA-allele-positive subsets. Repertoires with fewer than 30,000 or more than 120,000 public chains, plus five repertoires with anomalous nucleotide sharing, were excluded from co-occurrence clustering. The immuneACCESS repertoire file appears here via TCRdb, limited to in-frame rearrangements. These files lack a portion of the clones; in checked studies, under half of the deficit traces to unresolved V genes, and the cause of the others is not known. V, J and clone size derive from that table, while D and trimming were established from the DNA sequence. The sample table shows some 120,000 clones, and roughly 63% are seen once. Around 1.6% of the sample is in the top ten clones.

In total, roughly 670 healthy bone marrow donors made up the cohort. Cohort members were all nominally healthy when sampled, although unrecorded immune exposures were likely present. The donor tested CMV seropositive and was one of the 289 seropositive cohort members. A peripheral blood sample was provided by each donor, and peripheral blood mononuclear cells were used for TCR beta sequencing. Genomic DNA extraction from the blood cell samples was performed with the Qiagen DNeasy Blood Extraction Kit. This clone has only a few counts. Its antigen is unknown. Base quality data are lacking; no much larger clone is found one base away.

In this chain, TRBV2 is recombined with TRBJ2-5; TRBD2 aligns with 13 central bases. The source material was PBMCs. The sequence was obtained from a man aged 25 to 45 in good health and CMV-seropositive. In nucleotide form, the sequence is TGTGCCAGCAGTGGGACTAGCGGGGGAGAGACCCAGTACTTC. Its amino acids are CASSGTSGGETQYF. When the CDR3 is completed using the reference TRBV2 and TRBJ2-5 genes on either side, the full variable domain is EPEVTQTPSHQVTQMGQEVILRCVPISNHLYFYWYRQILGQKVEFLVSFYNNEISEKSEIFDDQFSVERPDGSNFTLKIRSTKLEDSAMYFCASSGTSGGETQYFGPGTRLLVL.